This note documents a single T cell receptor beta chain sequence. This entry belongs to a study of blood T cell repertoires in COVID-19. With 0 bases removed from V and 8 bases from J, the gap between germline ends came to 16 bases. The germline CDR1 and CDR2 sequences are MGHRA and YSYEKL. This CDR3 has 15 residues. In the original analysis: For nucleated cells, counts were estimated from reference gene primer amplification. Method: immunoSEQ multiplex PCR; TCRdb's copy keeps in-frame clones and lacks some. Clone size and the V and J calls come from that table; the DNA yielded D and trimming. The sample has approximately 240,000 clones, 90% to 95% seen once. Donors of Cohort 3 who recovered were those that had two negative PCRs, clearance, or symptom resolution.

The sample was PBMCs or T cells enriched from blood (not recorded which). This receptor was obtained from a woman between 18 and 29 years old who had recovered from COVID-19. The chain joins TRBV4-1 to TRBJ1-2; no clear D gene. CDR3: CASSQEARFSGGYTF. The CDR3 coding sequence is TGCGCCAGCAGCCAAGAAGCACGATTTTCGGGGGGCTACACCTTC.